This entry lists 12 T cell receptor beta chains sequenced from one sample in a study of T cells in localized non-small cell lung cancer. Method: immunoSEQ multiplex PCR; TCRdb's copy keeps in-frame clones and lacks some. Here the sample spans under 75,000 clones, about 86% being singletons. The input for sequencing was peripheral blood, taken before any cancer treatment. The source is a male donor at least 60 years old with stage III squamous cell lung carcinoma.

The chain links TRBV11-2 to TRBJ2-1, with D maybe TRBD2 (5 bases). The CDR3 is made up of 15 amino acids. CDR1 SGHAT and CDR2 FQNNGV come from the germline V gene. V was pared by 2 bases and J by 7 bases, with 15 bases between. The CDR3 DNA sequence: TGTGCCAGCAGCTTAAGTCGGGTGACGGGGAATGAGCAGTTCTTC. Protein: CASSLSRVTGNEQFF.

V gene TRBV6-1 combines with J gene TRBJ1-1; D is possibly TRBD1 (6 bases). V was pared by 6 bases and J by 6 bases, with 17 bases between. The CDR3 is made up of 14 amino acids. CDR1 is MNHNS, CDR2 SASEGT, per germline. The chain's CDR3 is CASSHRVLGPEAFF. DNA for the CDR3: TGTGCCAGCAGCCACAGGGTGTTGGGCCCTGAAGCTTTCTTT.

This rearrangement joins TRBV29-1 to TRBJ2-5; D is possibly TRBD1 or TRBD2 (5 bases each). This CDR3 is 14 amino acids long. The germline V gene has CDR1 SQVTM and CDR2 ANQGSEA. V lost 6 bases and J lost 9, with 23 bases in between. Written as DNA, the CDR3 is TGCAGCGTCGCCCTAGGGGCAGCCGGGGAGCCCCAGTACTTC. This sequence encodes CSVALGAAGEPQYF.

J is TRBJ2-6 and V is TRBV5-1, with D possibly matching TRBD2 (5 bases). The germline V gene encodes CDR1 SGHRS and CDR2 YFSETQ. This CDR3 region has 17 residues. The germline V and J ends were trimmed by 0 bases and 4 bases, with 14 bases remaining between them. CDR3 coding DNA: TGCGCCAGCAGCTTGGCGGTGGGAGAGGCGGGGGCCAACGTCCTGACTTTC. Protein sequence: CASSLAVGEAGANVLTF.

The gene calls are TRBV11-2 and TRBJ1-1; maybe TRBD1 (6 bases). Germline V CDR1 and CDR2: SGHAT, FQNNGV. Trimming left V 5 bases short and J 4 bases short, with 17 bases between. The CDR3 loop spans 15 amino acids. The CDR3 here is CASSLRGGAGTEAFF. The CDR3, as DNA: TGTGCCAGCAGCCTCCGAGGGGGGGCAGGCACTGAAGCTTTCTTT.

The gene calls are TRBV5-1 and TRBJ2-1, with D perhaps matching TRBD1 (5 bases). Between the trimmed V and J ends, which lost 4 bases and 6 bases, there was a span of 17 bases. Germline-derived CDR1 and CDR2 are SGHRS and YFSETQ. The CDR3 has 15 amino acids. Here the CDR3 reads CASSPPADSFNEQFF. CDR3 coding DNA: TGCGCCAGCAGCCCCCCTGCCGACAGCTTCAATGAGCAGTTCTTC.

Written as DNA, the CDR3 is TGCGCCAGCACGAGGGGACCTTGGGAGACCCAGTACTTC. Protein sequence: CASTRGPWETQYF. The chain has TRBV10-2 and TRBJ2-5; TRBD1 or TRBD2 may be the D gene (5 bases each). V was trimmed by 7 bases and J by 5 bases, leaving 14 bases between them. CDR1 is WSHSY and CDR2 is SAAADI in the germline V gene. The CDR3 extends over 13 amino acids.

The V gene is TRBV19, the J gene TRBJ1-2, with TRBD1 as a possible D gene (6 bases). This CDR3 is 15 amino acids long. Trimming stripped 3 bases from V and 1 base from J, with 12 bases between. Germline-derived CDR1 and CDR2 are LNHDA and SQIVND (reference sequence). The CDR3 DNA reads TGTGCCAGTAGTATGGCACAGGGACTTAACTATGGCTACACCTTC. Protein: CASSMAQGLNYGYTF.

This chain uses TRBV5-6 with TRBJ2-1; D is possibly TRBD2 (5 bases). The CDR3 sequence is 15 residues long. Trimming took off 4 bases at V and 0 bases at J, with 11 bases between the two ends. The germline CDR1 and CDR2 sequences are SGHDT and YYEEEE. The CDR3 DNA reads as TGTGCCAGCAGCACCGGGGTAAGCTCCTACAATGAGCAGTTCTTC. This sequence encodes CASSTGVSSYNEQFF. Complete variable domain (other parts from reference TRBV5-6 and TRBJ2-1): DAGVTQSPTHLIKTRGQQVTLRCSPKSGHDTVSWYQQALGQGPQFIFQYYEEEERQRGNFPDRFSGHQFPNYSSELNVNALLLGDSALYLCASSTGVSSYNEQFFGPGTRLTVL.

V gene TRBV5-1 combines with J gene TRBJ2-6; no clear D. The CDR3 is 13 residues long. CDR1 and CDR2 (germline): SGHRS, YFSETQ. Deletions cut 9 bases from V and 2 bases from J, with 9 bases between. CDR3 sequence reads: CATLPAGANVLTF. Here the CDR3 DNA reads TGCGCCACCCTGCCAGCTGGGGCCAACGTCCTGACTTTC.

This chain uses TRBV28 with TRBJ1-2, with 10 bases lining up with TRBD1. The CDR3 loop spans 16 amino acids. CDR1 is MDHEN and CDR2 is SYDVKM in the germline V gene. The V gene end was trimmed by 4 bases and the J gene end by 7 bases; junction bases not matched to a gene: 12. As DNA, the CDR3 is TGTGCCAGCAGTTCTCCCGGGACAGGGGTCTCCGGTGGCTACACCTTC. This gives the protein CASSSPGTGVSGGYTF.

The gene calls are TRBV5-1 and TRBJ1-1, with 8 bases matching TRBD1. The junction had 3 bases not matched to a gene; V was cut back by 2 bases and J by 3 bases. The germline CDR1 and CDR2 sequences are SGHRS and YFSETQ. This CDR3 comprises 14 residues. The CDR3 coding sequence is TGCGCCAGCAGCTTACAGGGGGAGGACACTGAAGCTTTCTTT. It yields the protein CASSLQGEDTEAFF. The complete variable domain, with remaining parts taken from reference TRBV5-1 and TRBJ1-1, reads KAGVTQTPRYLIKTRGQQVTLSCSPISGHRSVSWYQQTPGQGLQFLFEYFSETQRNKGNFPGRFSGRQFSNSRSEMNVSTLELGDSALYLCASSLQGEDTEAFFGQGTRLTVV.